This T cell receptor (beta chain) was profiled in a study of blood T cell repertoires in COVID-19. This clone occurred once. Measured with immunoSEQ multiplex PCR; TCRdb has only the in-frame clones, and not every one. The table lists roughly 49,000 clones, roughly 89% of them singletons. Trimming pared 3 bases from V and 1 base from J, leaving 11 bases between. Germline V CDR1 and CDR2: LNHDA, SQIVND (reference sequence). The CDR3 has 15 amino acids. The sequenced sample consisted of peripheral blood. The chain recombines TRBV19 with TRBJ2-3; TRBD2 might be the D (6 bases). This sequence originates from a human donor in a cohort sampled during active COVID-19. DNA of the CDR3: TGTGCCAGTAGTATGCGGCGGGGAGGCACAGATACGCAGTATTTT. Translation gives CASSMRRGGTDTQYF.